This TCR beta chain is from a study of beta chain features in type 1 diabetes. About the research overall: Healthy donors, compared against patients, showed similar age, gender and cell yields. Points from the study as a whole: The similarity of naive, central memory and Treg TCRB repertoires appeared greater among patients than among healthy donors. In all four CD4+ subsets, TCRB CDR3 length was significantly, moderately reduced in type 1 diabetes.

Of note for this clone: What it binds is not known.

The V gene lost 4 bases and the J gene lost 2 bases, with 17 bases spanning the gap. Germline-derived CDR1 and CDR2 are SGHNT and YYREEE (reference sequence). This CDR3 is 16 amino acids long. Since all of the isolated RNA was reverse transcribed, expressed TCRB transcripts were what got sequenced. Read counts averaged around 3.6 million for samples of naive, central memory and regulatory T cells. Clones were read by immunoSEQ multiplex PCR, and TCRdb kept only the in-frame ones, dropping some. The sample records roughly 150,000 clones, approximately 8.7% being singletons. Sorted CD4+ subsets: naive, central memory, regulatory, stem cell-like memory (CD45RO/CCR7/CD25/CD127/CD95/CD27 panel).

V and J are TRBV5-4 and TRBJ2-3; tentative D call: TRBD1 (7 bases). The sample was central memory CD4+ T cells from blood. This clonotype originated in a woman in her twenties or thirties with type 1 diabetes. CDR3 protein: CASSPGGMRTTDTQYF. As DNA, the CDR3 is TGTGCCAGCAGCCCAGGGGGGATGCGAACCACAGATACGCAGTATTTT.